The next 18 T cell receptor beta chains were all read from a single sample in a study of OX40 agonist ivuxolimab in advanced cancers. The table came from immunoSEQ multiplex PCR; TCRdb's copy has only in-frame clones and leaves some out. Of tens of thousands of clones in the sample, over 90% were seen once. The sample was CD4+ or CD8+ T cells sorted from blood, taken in a trial of the OX40 agonist ivuxolimab. The origin of the receptors is an adult with an advanced solid tumor such as melanoma, head and neck, liver or kidney cancer.

The V call is TRBV13, the J call TRBJ2-1; D may be TRBD1 or TRBD2 (5 bases each). The CDR3 loop spans 14 amino acids. Germline CDR1 reads PRHDT; CDR2 reads FYEKMQ (reference sequence). The V end was cut by 6 bases, the J end by 6 bases, with 15 bases between. In nucleotides, the CDR3 is TGTGCCAGCAGTCATTATCCTGGGGGCAATGAGCAGTTCTTC. It codes for CASSHYPGGNEQFF.

This chain connects TRBV4-1 to TRBJ2-7; tentative D call: TRBD2 (6 bases). The germline gives CDR1 MGHRA, CDR2 YSYEKL. The CDR3 length is 14 residues. The V and J ends lost 1 base and 5 bases respectively, with 12 bases between them. CDR3 residues: CASSQVWLANEQYF. The CDR3 DNA reads as TGCGCCAGCAGCCAAGTTTGGCTAGCGAACGAGCAGTACTTC.

The V and J genes are TRBV19 and TRBJ2-1, with D perhaps matching TRBD1 or TRBD2 (5 bases each). The CDR3 is made up of 11 amino acids. The germline V gene encodes CDR1 LNHDA and CDR2 SQIVND (reference sequence). Trimming took 10 bases from V and 9 from J, leaving 13 bases between them. CDR3 protein: CATRGPIEQFF. CDR3 bases: TGTGCCACACGGGGACCCATTGAGCAGTTCTTC. Drawing the rest from reference TRBV19 and TRBJ2-1, the complete variable domain is DGGITQSPKYLFRKEGQNVTLSCEQNLNHDAMYWYRQDPGQGLRLIYYSQIVNDFQKGDIAEGYSVSREKKESFPLTVTSAQKNPTAFYLCATRGPIEQFFGPGTRLTVL.

This clone was detected a few times. The chain is built from TRBV7-9 and TRBJ2-7; the D gene is possibly TRBD2 (6 bases). The CDR3 runs to 14 residues. Germline CDR1 and CDR2: SEHNR and FQNEAQ (reference sequence). The V end lost 0 bases, the J end lost 3 bases, and 9 bases lay between the germline ends. The CDR3 protein is CASSLAGLGYEQYF. Here the CDR3 DNA reads TGTGCCAGCAGCTTAGCGGGACTCGGCTACGAGCAGTACTTC.

The chain couples TRBV4-2 to TRBJ1-1, with a tentative D call TRBD1 (5 bases). Trimming removed 1 base from V and 5 bases from J, with 11 bases in between. Germline-derived CDR1 and CDR2 are LGHNA and YNFKEQ. The CDR3 is made up of 14 amino acids. The CDR3 loop is CASSQGGGGTEAFF. CDR3 DNA sequence: TGTGCCAGCAGCCAAGGGGGGGGTGGTACTGAAGCTTTCTTT.

V is TRBV7-6 and J is TRBJ2-7; D perhaps matches TRBD2 (5 bases). V lost 5 bases to trimming and J lost 0 bases, with 17 bases between them. The germline CDR1 and CDR2 sequences are SGHVS and FNYEAQ. This CDR3 is 16 amino acids long. The CDR3 nucleotides are TGTGCCAGCAGCCCAGGACTTACTGGAAGCTCCTACGAGCAGTACTTC. Its translation is CASSPGLTGSSYEQYF.

The rearrangement uses TRBV27 and TRBJ1-1; D not certain. This CDR3 has 14 residues. The V and J ends lost 1 base and 0 bases respectively, with 6 bases between them. Germline V CDR1 and CDR2: MNHEY, SMNVEV (reference sequence). The CDR3: CASSLYGMNTEAFF. DNA for the CDR3: TGTGCCAGCAGTTTATACGGGATGAACACTGAAGCTTTCTTT.

This chain joins TRBV9 and TRBJ1-1, with 7 bases lining up with TRBD1. Germline V gene lookup returns CDR1 SGDLS and CDR2 YYNGEE. V shed 0 bases and J 10 bases; nucleotides not matched to a gene: 12. This CDR3 is 15 amino acids long. The CDR3 protein is CASSVAPGGVEGAFF. In DNA, the CDR3 is TGTGCCAGCAGCGTAGCGCCAGGGGGGGTGGAAGGAGCTTTCTTT.

CDR3 DNA sequence: TGCGCCAGCAGCCAAGAAACGGGACTAGCGAACACCGGGGAGCTGTTTTTT. Its translation: CASSQETGLANTGELFF. The chain uses TRBV4-3 and TRBJ2-2, with TRBD2 identical over 8 bases. V was pared by 0 bases and J by 0 bases, with 3 bases of the junction left unmatched. This CDR3 comprises 17 residues. Germline V lookup: CDR1 LGHNA, CDR2 YSLEER.

The chain carries TRBV9 and TRBJ1-5; D remains ambiguous. The CDR3 length is 14 residues. Germline V gene lookup returns CDR1 SGDLS and CDR2 YYNGEE. Trimming left V 2 bases short and J 2 bases short, with 8 bases between. Here the CDR3 DNA reads TGTGCCAGCAGCGTGGGCTGGGGCAATCAGCCCCAGCATTTT. Encoded protein: CASSVGWGNQPQHF.

The rearrangement uses TRBV4-1 and TRBJ1-1; D is unresolved. Trimming pared 2 bases from V and 0 bases from J, leaving 7 bases between. CDR1 is MGHRA, CDR2 YSYEKL, per germline. The CDR3 sequence is 14 residues long. CDR3 coding DNA: TGCGCCAGCAGCCAATCCCACATGAACACTGAAGCTTTCTTT. Translated: CASSQSHMNTEAFF.

The chain is built from TRBV19 and TRBJ2-7; D is perhaps TRBD1 (5 bases). Germline loops: CDR1 LNHDA, CDR2 SQIVND (reference sequence). The V end lost 3 bases, the J end lost 6 bases, and 12 bases lay between the germline ends. This CDR3 comprises 13 residues. CDR3 sequence (DNA): TGTGCCAGTAGTATGGAACAGGTCGGCGAGCAGTACTTC. This translates into CASSMEQVGEQYF.

The chain links TRBV5-6 to TRBJ1-5; 8 nucleotides agree with TRBD1. Per the germline V gene, CDR1 is SGHDT and CDR2 is YYEEEE. The CDR3 runs to 14 residues. Losses at the gene ends were 2 bases for V and 7 bases for J; bases not matched to a gene: 5. As DNA, the CDR3 is TGTGCCAGCAGCTTCGGGACAGGAGGACAGCCCCAGCATTTT. This sequence encodes CASSFGTGGQPQHF. The variable domain in full, with the rest retrieved from reference TRBV5-6 and TRBJ1-5, is DAGVTQSPTHLIKTRGQQVTLRCSPKSGHDTVSWYQQALGQGPQFIFQYYEEEERQRGNFPDRFSGHQFPNYSSELNVNALLLGDSALYLCASSFGTGGQPQHFGDGTRLSIL.

The V call is TRBV11-2, the J call TRBJ1-1; D is undetermined. Looked up from germline, CDR1 is SGHAT and CDR2 is FQNNGV. The CDR3 runs to 16 residues. Trimming pared 4 bases from V and 2 bases from J, leaving 17 bases between. The CDR3 loop is CASSYSLGPVNTEAFF. In DNA form, the CDR3 reads TGTGCCAGCAGCTACTCCTTAGGCCCCGTAAACACTGAAGCTTTCTTT.

The V and J genes are TRBV4-1 and TRBJ1-5; D call uncertain. CDR3 length: 16 residues. Germline V gene lookup returns CDR1 MGHRA and CDR2 YSYEKL. Trimming took off 0 bases at V and 4 bases at J, with 13 bases between the two ends. This CDR3 reads CASSQEARQPNQPQHF. In nucleotides, the CDR3 is TGCGCCAGCAGCCAAGAGGCCCGCCAGCCTAATCAGCCCCAGCATTTT.

The chain couples TRBV4-1 to TRBJ2-3; no definite D call. CDR1 and CDR2 from the germline V gene are MGHRA and YSYEKL. Trimming stripped 4 bases from V and 2 bases from J, with 10 bases between. There are 14 residues in the CDR3. The CDR3 spells CASSPGENTDTQYF. CDR3 coding DNA: TGCGCCAGCAGCCCGGGTGAGAACACAGATACGCAGTATTTT.

Only one count was recorded for this clone. The gene calls are TRBV25-1 and TRBJ2-2; D is undetermined. CDR1 MGHDK and CDR2 SYGVNS come from the germline V gene. V was trimmed by 0 bases and J by 7 bases, leaving 3 bases between them. The CDR3 length is 12 residues. The CDR3 nucleotides read TGTGCCAGCAGTGAATACCACGGGGAGCTGTTTTTT. Amino acids: CASSEYHGELFF.

This clone appeared a single time. The chain combines TRBV9 with TRBJ2-4; 8 bases fit TRBD2. The CDR3 runs to 12 residues. CDR1 is SGDLS, CDR2 YYNGEE, per germline. The V gene end was trimmed by 5 bases and the J gene end by 6 bases; junction bases not matched to a gene: 1. In DNA form, the CDR3 reads TGTGCCAGCAGTGGGACTAGAAACATTCAGTACTTC. It translates to CASSGTRNIQYF.